Sequencing of this T cell receptor beta chain was carried out in a study of control samples from healthy donors and cancer patients. The repertoire was sequenced with immunoSEQ multiplex PCR; TCRdb's copy has only in-frame clones and lacks some. In the table there are some 100,000 clones, more than 85% of which are singletons. V shed 4 bases and J shed 5 bases, with 11 bases lying between them. Germline V gene data show CDR1 as GTSNPN and CDR2 as SVGIG (reference sequence). This CDR3 region has 12 residues. The sample comprised blood. The origin of this receptor is a man between 18 and 35 years old in good health. The V and J genes are TRBV30 and TRBJ1-1, with D tentatively TRBD1 (6 bases). In DNA, the CDR3 is TGTGCCTGGACAGGGGAGCGGACTGAAGCTTTCTTT. This translates into CAWTGERTEAFF.